This T cell receptor (beta chain) was documented in a study of shared clonotypes between healthy human individuals (dated by TCRdb to about 2020). Turning to the overall study: The cohort included three men and a couple of women between 18 and 49 years of age. For each donor, three plates each were used for CD4 naive and CD4 memory, two plates were used for CD8 naive, and one plate was used for CD8 memory. Different laboratories and diverse techniques were used to prepare libraries and sequence TCR repertoires, to increase sequencing depth and limit assay-specific biases. Leukapheresis yielded between about 0.8 and 8.9 billion PBMCs per donor. The study deeply sequenced blood TCR repertoires of 5 or 6 healthy adults to estimate repertoire size and the extent of clonotype sharing between individuals. General findings and caveats noted by the study authors: Estimated clonotype richness was generally larger for naive than for memory subsets. Because the study included only a small number of donors, the genetic and exposure-history diversity represented was limited. Sampling was limited to blood, and TCR repertoires in tissue likely differ from TCR repertoires in blood. Compared with non-shared clonotypes, the clonotypes found in all four sorted-subset donors had higher generation probabilities. Pairwise subsampling indicated that sequencing depth was expected to affect the degree of clonotype sharing among donors. Rarefaction of sorted-subset datasets indicated incomplete sequencing despite the large sequencing depth. Across a few donors, approximately 5% of naive CD4, roughly 3.8% of naive CD8, approximately 2.5% of memory CD4, and 0.3% to 0.45% of memory CD8 clonotypes were shared.

CD8 naive samples were obtained by positive selection for CCR7 among CD45RO-negative cells, yielding a CD45RA+CCR7+ population from which TemRA cells were excluded. Donors were healthy HIV-negative adults with no recently reported acute infections or vaccinations. Only Caucasian adults living in Nashville, Tennessee, USA were represented among the donors. Blood was collected by leukapheresis, and PBMCs were isolated by Ficoll-Histopaque density gradient centrifugation and then cryopreserved in liquid nitrogen vapor phase. Purity and quantity of every magnetically sorted T cell population were checked by analytical flow cytometry. Genomic DNA was isolated from each sorted fraction and quantified by UV absorbance on a Nanodrop 2000c. From the cysteine through the phenylalanine, the CDR3 covers 13 amino acids. Of the read, only the CDR3 DNA is kept; its 39 bases are in frame from base 1. CDR1 SGHDT and CDR2 YYEEEE are derived from the germline V gene. Trimming at the junction amounts to 0 bases on V and 4 bases on J, and the germline ends lie 8 bases apart.

Points on this clone: Its antigen specificity is not known. There are no base qualities to consult, and no much larger clone falls within one base.

Using the deep immunoSEQ assay, TCR CDR3 regions were amplified from genomic DNA by multiplex PCR. Genomic DNA extracted from each cell subset was distributed evenly over all wells of several immunoSEQ 96-well plates, and each plate served as one replicate. For sorted subsets, approximately 210 ng of genomic DNA, equivalent to 30,000 or so T cell genomes, went into each replicate PCR. Purified libraries were measured with a Qubit 3.0 fluorometer, size-checked on a Bioanalyzer 2100, and measured again with the KAPA Library Quantification kit. Each immunoSEQ 96-well plate was sequenced on its own single-read 150-cycle Illumina NextSeq 550 flow cell. As for the authors' bioinformatics: Because the immunoSEQ output held only junctional sequences and lacked quality scores, the filtering could not match the filtering applied to full-length reads. To assign V/J genes and CDR3, sequences were annotated against IMGT germline references using PyIR, a Python wrapper for IgBLAST v1.9. Any read was removed if the V/J assignment was weak (E-value above 1e-6), the CDR3 was missing, or the read contained stop codons, out-of-frame junctions, or ambiguous translated residues. V3J clonotypes were defined as sequences sharing the same inferred V gene, J gene, and CDR3 amino acid sequence. To compute the percentage overlap between repertoires, the number of shared unique clonotypes was divided by the size of the smaller repertoire. RTK rarefaction, the Chao1 estimator, and Recon v2.1 estimates of unobserved clonotypes were used to assess repertoire richness. OLGA was used to compute generation probabilities for all TCRbeta clonotypes that the gDNA method yielded from a handful of donors. TCRdb retrieved this table from immuneACCESS and kept in-frame rearrangements only. Not all clones are present; in checked studies, unresolved V genes account for under half, and no reason is known for the remainder. V, J and clone size derive from that table, while D and trimming were established from the DNA sequence. This sample is represented by some 2.1 million clones; over 85% of them were singletons. 0.85% to 1.3% of the sample goes to the ten largest clones.

Input material: naive CD8+ T cells sorted from blood. Read against the paper, the sample's cell subset or site label means: CD45RA+CCR7+. The rearrangement joined TRBV5-6 to TRBJ2-7, with the D segment identity uncertain. The source of this sequence is a man aged 18 to 29 in good health. The sequence in DNA is TGTGCCAGCAGCTTGGGCGACCAGTACGAGCAGTACTTC. This encodes CASSLGDQYEQYF.